The clone carrying this TCR beta chain turned up a few times. The antigen remains unidentified. The data belong to a study of cytomegalovirus exposure and HLA in healthy donors. Study outcomes and limitations: Excluded were some V segments that proved indistinguishable, including TRBV6-2 and TRBV6-3. A missense variant in DCLRE1C was later tied to TCR beta V- and J-gene trimming.

This CDR3 contains 14 residues. Germline loops: CDR1 KGHSH, CDR2 LQKENI. Trimming took off 4 bases at V and 1 base at J, with 7 bases between the two ends. The study ran its PCR with 60 Vbeta and 13 Jbeta primers. Libraries were prepared by immunoSEQ multiplex PCR; TCRdb keeps only in-frame clonotypes and omits some of them. The sample includes 95,000 to 150,000 clones, 8% to 11% of them seen just once. The origin of this receptor is a woman aged 18 to 35 in good health and CMV-seropositive. The rearrangement uses TRBV18 and TRBJ2-2, with a tentative D call TRBD2 (5 bases). Sequencing was carried out using PBMCs. CDR3 nucleotides: TGTGCCAGCTCACTTCGGGGGAACACCGGGGAGCTGTTTTTT. Translation gives CASSLRGNTGELFF.